The T cell receptor beta chain described here comes from a study of CD8+ T cells in alopecia areata. Background on the study: Patients took tofacitinib for 6 to 18 months, followed by 6 drug-free months.

There are a few counts of this clone. Treatment here: oral pan-JAK inhibitor, 5-10 mg twice daily. cDNA reverse transcribed from extracted RNA served as the sequencing template. Some clones are missing from TCRdb's copy, which holds only in-frame ones; the method was immunoSEQ multiplex PCR. The data contain over 150,000 clones, around 60% of them singletons. The germline V gene encodes CDR1 ENHRY and CDR2 SYGVKD. V shed 2 bases and J 4 bases; nucleotides not matched to a gene: 5. The CDR3 spans 15 residues. The clonotype comes from a human donor with alopecia areata. The chain carries TRBV10-3 and TRBJ1-5; TRBD1 matches 7 bases. The sample was CD4+ T cells sorted from blood, taken at week 4, from a patient treated with tofacitinib. CDR3: CAISEGQEMNQPQHF. The CDR3, as DNA: TGTGCCATCAGTGAGGGACAGGAGATGAATCAGCCCCAGCATTTT.